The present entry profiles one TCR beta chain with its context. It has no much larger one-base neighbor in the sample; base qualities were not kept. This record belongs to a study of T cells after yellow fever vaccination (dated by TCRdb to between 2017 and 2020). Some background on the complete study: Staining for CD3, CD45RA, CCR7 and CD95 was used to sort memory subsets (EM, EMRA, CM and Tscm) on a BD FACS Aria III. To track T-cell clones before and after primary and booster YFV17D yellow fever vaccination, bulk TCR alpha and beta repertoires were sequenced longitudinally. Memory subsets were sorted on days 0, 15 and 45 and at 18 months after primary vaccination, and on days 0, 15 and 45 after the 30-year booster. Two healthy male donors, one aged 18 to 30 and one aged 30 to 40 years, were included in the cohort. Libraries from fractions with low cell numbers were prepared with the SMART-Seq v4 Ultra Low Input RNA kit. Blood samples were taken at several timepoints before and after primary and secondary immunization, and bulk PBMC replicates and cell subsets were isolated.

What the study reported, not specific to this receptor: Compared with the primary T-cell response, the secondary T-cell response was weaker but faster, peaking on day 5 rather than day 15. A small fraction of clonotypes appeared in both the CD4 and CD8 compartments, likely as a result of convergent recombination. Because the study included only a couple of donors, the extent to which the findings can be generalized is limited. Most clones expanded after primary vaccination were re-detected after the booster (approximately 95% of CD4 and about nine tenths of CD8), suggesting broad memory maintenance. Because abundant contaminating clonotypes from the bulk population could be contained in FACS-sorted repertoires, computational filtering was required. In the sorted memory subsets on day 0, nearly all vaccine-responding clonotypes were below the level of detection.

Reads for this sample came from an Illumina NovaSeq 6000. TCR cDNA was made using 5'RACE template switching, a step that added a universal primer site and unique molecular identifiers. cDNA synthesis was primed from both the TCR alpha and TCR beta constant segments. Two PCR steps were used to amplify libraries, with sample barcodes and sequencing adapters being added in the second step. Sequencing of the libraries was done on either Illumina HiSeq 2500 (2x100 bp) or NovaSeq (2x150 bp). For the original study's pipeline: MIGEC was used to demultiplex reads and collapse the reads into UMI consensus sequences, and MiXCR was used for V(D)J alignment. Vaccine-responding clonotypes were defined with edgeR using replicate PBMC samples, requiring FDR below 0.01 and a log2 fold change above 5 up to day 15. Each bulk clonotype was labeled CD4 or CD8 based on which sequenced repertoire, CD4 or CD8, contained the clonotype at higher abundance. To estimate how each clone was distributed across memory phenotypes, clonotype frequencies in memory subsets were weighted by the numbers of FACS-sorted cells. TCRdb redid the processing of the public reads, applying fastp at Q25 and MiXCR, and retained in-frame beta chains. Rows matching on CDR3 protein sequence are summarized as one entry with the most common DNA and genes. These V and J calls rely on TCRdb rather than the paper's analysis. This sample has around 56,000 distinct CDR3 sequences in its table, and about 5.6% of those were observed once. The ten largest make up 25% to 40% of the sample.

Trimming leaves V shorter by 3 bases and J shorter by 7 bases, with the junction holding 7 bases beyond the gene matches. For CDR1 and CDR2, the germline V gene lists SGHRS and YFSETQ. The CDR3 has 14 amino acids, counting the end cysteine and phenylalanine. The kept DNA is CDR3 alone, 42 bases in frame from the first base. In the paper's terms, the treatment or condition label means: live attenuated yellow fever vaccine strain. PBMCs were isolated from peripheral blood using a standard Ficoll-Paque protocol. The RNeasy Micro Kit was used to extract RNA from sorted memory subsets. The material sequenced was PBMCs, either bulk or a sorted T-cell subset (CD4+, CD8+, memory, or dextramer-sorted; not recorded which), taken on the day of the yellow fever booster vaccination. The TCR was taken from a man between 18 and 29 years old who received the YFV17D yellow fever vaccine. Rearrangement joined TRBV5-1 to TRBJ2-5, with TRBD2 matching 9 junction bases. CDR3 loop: CASSYGTSLGTQYF. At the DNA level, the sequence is TGCGCCAGCAGCTATGGGACTAGCCTGGGGACCCAGTACTTC.